The present entry profiles one T cell receptor beta chain with its context. Its specificity is not known. The data stem from a study of cytomegalovirus exposure and HLA in healthy donors. General study findings and limits: A later analysis reportedly found fewer N-insertions in an Asian-associated ancestry cluster than the roughly 670-donor mean.

The CDR3 runs to 14 residues. V shed 0 bases and J 7 bases; nucleotides not matched to a gene: 4. CDR1 is SGHRS, CDR2 YFSETQ, per germline. Primers for the PCR totalled 60 Vbeta and 13 Jbeta. This table comes from immunoSEQ multiplex PCR, and its TCRdb copy is limited to in-frame clones, with some not included. This sample has 120,000 or so clones, with around 82% found just once. The clonotype comes from a woman in her 40s in good health and CMV-seropositive. V is TRBV5-1 and J is TRBJ2-1; 7 positions match TRBD2. The sequencing sample was made of PBMCs. CDR3 in amino acids: CASSLGVSGNEQFF. DNA of the CDR3: TGCGCCAGCAGCTTGGGGGTTAGCGGGAATGAGCAGTTCTTC.